This TCR beta chain comes out of a study of control samples from healthy donors and cancer patients. The table came from immunoSEQ multiplex PCR; TCRdb's copy has only in-frame clones and leaves some out. In the table there are 120,000 or so clones, over 75% of which are singletons. Trimming stripped 2 bases from V and 5 bases from J, with 9 bases between. CDR1 is WNHNN, CDR2 SYGVQD, per germline (reference sequence). This CDR3 region has 13 residues. The TCR comes from a man in his 60s in good health. The sequenced sample consisted of blood. This rearrangement joins TRBV10-1 to TRBJ1-1; a weak D match, TRBD1 (6 bases). CDR3 region: CASSETGITEAFF. The CDR3 DNA reads as TGCGCCAGCAGTGAGACAGGGATTACTGAAGCTTTCTTT.